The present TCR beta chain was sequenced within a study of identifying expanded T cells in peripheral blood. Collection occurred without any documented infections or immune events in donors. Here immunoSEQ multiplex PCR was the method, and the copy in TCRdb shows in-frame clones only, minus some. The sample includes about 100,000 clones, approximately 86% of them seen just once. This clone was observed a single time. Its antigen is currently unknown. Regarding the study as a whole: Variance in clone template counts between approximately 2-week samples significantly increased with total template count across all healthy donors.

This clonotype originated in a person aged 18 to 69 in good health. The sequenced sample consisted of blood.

For the CDR3, the DNA is TGTGCCAGCAGCTTCCTCTCCCTGGGAAACAATGAGCAGTTCTTC. Residues: CASSFLSLGNNEQFF. The chain is built from TRBV7-8 and TRBJ2-1; D not resolved. Trimming shortened V by 3 bases and J by 5 bases, and 14 bases separated the two germline ends. This CDR3 region has 15 residues. From germline, CDR1 is SGHVS and CDR2 FQNEAQ.